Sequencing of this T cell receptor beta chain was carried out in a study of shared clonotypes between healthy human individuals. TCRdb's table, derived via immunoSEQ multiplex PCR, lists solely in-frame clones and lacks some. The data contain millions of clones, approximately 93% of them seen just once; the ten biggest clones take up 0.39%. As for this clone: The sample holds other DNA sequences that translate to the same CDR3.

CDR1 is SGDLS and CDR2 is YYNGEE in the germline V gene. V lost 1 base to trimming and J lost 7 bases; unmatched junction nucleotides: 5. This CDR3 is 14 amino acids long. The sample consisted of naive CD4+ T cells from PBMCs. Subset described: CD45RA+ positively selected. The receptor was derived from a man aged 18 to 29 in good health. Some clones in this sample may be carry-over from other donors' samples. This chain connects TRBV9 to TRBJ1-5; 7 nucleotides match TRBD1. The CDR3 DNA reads TGTGCCAGCAGCGTAACCGGGGACAGACAGCCCCAGCATTTT. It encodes CASSVTGDRQPQHF.